One sample yielded the 16 T cell receptor beta chains listed below, sequenced in a study of T cell responses to AZD1222 COVID-19 vaccine. Libraries were prepared by immunoSEQ multiplex PCR; TCRdb keeps only in-frame clonotypes and omits some of them. The data contain over 95,000 clones, around nine tenths of them singletons. Sequenced material: peripheral blood, taken on day 0 of AZD1222 vaccination. The receptors shown here come from an adult in good health.

This clone was seen once. The chain employs TRBV6-5 and TRBJ1-2, with D uncertain. Trimming took off 2 bases at V and 0 bases at J, with 10 bases between the two ends. Germline-derived CDR1 and CDR2 are MNHEY and SVGAGI. CDR3 length: 15 residues. The CDR3 nucleotides read TGTGCCAGCAGTTACGTTAGCGGCTCTAACTATGGCTACACCTTC. Its protein is CASSYVSGSNYGYTF.

The chain carries TRBV3-1 (or the pseudogene TRBV3-2) and TRBJ1-1; perhaps TRBD1 as D (5 bases). Germline CDR1 reads LGHDT; CDR2 reads YNNKEL (reference sequence). Trimming shortened V by 0 bases and J by 6 bases, and 11 bases separated the two germline ends. There are 14 residues in the CDR3. The CDR3 region is CASSQDVVGAEAFF. The CDR3 DNA is TGTGCCAGCAGCCAAGATGTCGTAGGGGCTGAAGCTTTCTTT.

The rearrangement links TRBV13 to TRBJ1-4, with no clear D. Germline V gene data show CDR1 as PRHDT and CDR2 as FYEKMQ (reference sequence). V was cut by 4 bases and J by 0 bases, with 6 bases left in between. The CDR3 is 14 residues long. As DNA, the CDR3 is TGTGCCAGCAGCTCTAGAGCAACTAATGAAAAACTGTTTTTT. This gives the protein CASSSRATNEKLFF.

The CDR3, as DNA: TGTGCCAGCAGTGAACAGCAGGGAAGACAGCCCCAGCATTTT. Residues: CASSEQQGRQPQHF. The V call is TRBV6-1, the J call TRBJ1-5; possible D gene TRBD1, 5 bases. CDR3 length equals 14 residues. V lost 2 bases to trimming and J lost 7 bases, with 12 bases between them. Germline CDR1 and CDR2: MNHNS and SASEGT.

This chain joins TRBV11-1 and TRBJ2-1; 7 positions agree with TRBD2. The CDR3 has 14 amino acids. The J segment lost 4 bases and the V segment lost 6 bases, leaving 6 bases of the junction unmatched. Germline values: CDR1 SGHAT, CDR2 FQDESV (reference sequence). The CDR3 is CASRPSGAYNEQFF. The CDR3 coding sequence is TGTGCCAGCAGGCCAAGCGGGGCGTACAATGAGCAGTTCTTC.

V usage is TRBV19 and J usage is TRBJ1-4; D uncertain. The CDR3 sequence is 12 residues long. Germline CDR1 LNHDA, CDR2 SQIVND (reference sequence). V was pared by 3 bases and J by 8 bases, with 7 bases between. CDR3 nucleotides: TGTGCCAGTAGTATCCAAGGCGAAAAACTGTTTTTT. Encoded protein: CASSIQGEKLFF.

The chain joins TRBV30 to TRBJ2-2, with D maybe TRBD1 (6 bases). Germline V lookup: CDR1 GTSNPN, CDR2 SVGIG (reference sequence). V was shortened by 0 bases and J by 7 bases, with 15 bases between the two germline ends. The CDR3 has 15 residues. CDR3 bases: TGTGCCTGGAGTGTAATGTTTTGGGGGCGCGGGGAGCTGTTTTTT. Protein: CAWSVMFWGRGELFF.

V is TRBV12-3 or TRBV12-4 and J is TRBJ1-1; D may be TRBD1 (6 bases). There are 13 residues in the CDR3. V gave up 2 bases and J gave up 4 bases, with 8 bases separating them. CDR3 in DNA: TGTGCCAGCAGTTTAAACAGGGTCACTGAAGCTTTCTTT. This translates into CASSLNRVTEAFF.

J is TRBJ2-7 and V is TRBV7-2; 9 bases map to TRBD2. V was clipped by 5 bases and J by 0 bases; unmatched bases: 5. The CDR3 runs to 15 residues. Germline assignment: CDR1 SGHTA and CDR2 FQGNSA. CDR3 nucleotides: TGTGCCAGCAGCCCAGGACTAGCGTACTCCTACGAGCAGTACTTC. As protein: CASSPGLAYSYEQYF.

V and J are TRBV28 and TRBJ2-2; 7 bases are a match to TRBD1. CDR1 and CDR2 from the germline V gene are MDHEN and SYDVKM. Losses at the gene ends were 8 bases for V and 6 bases for J; bases not matched to a gene: 9. The CDR3 length is 14 residues. The CDR3 spells CASRTTGLAGELFF. The CDR3 DNA reads as TGTGCCAGCCGTACGACAGGGTTAGCCGGGGAGCTGTTTTTT.

The chain combines TRBV10-3 with TRBJ1-6; no firm D call. The V gene's germline CDR1 is ENHRY and CDR2 SYGVKD. V lost 2 bases and J lost 14, with 10 bases in between. CDR3 length: 12 residues. CDR3 in DNA: TGTGCCATCAGTGAGACGCTGTTGACCCTCCACTTT. Protein product: CAISETLLTLHF.

CDR3 sequence reads: CASTQEGLALFGELFF. Written as DNA, the CDR3 is TGTGCCAGCACCCAAGAGGGACTAGCGTTGTTCGGGGAGCTGTTTTTT. The V gene is TRBV28, the J gene TRBJ2-2; 10 bases agree with TRBD2. Germline CDR1 MDHEN, CDR2 SYDVKM. The length of the CDR3 is 16 residues. V lost 7 bases, J lost 7 bases, and 12 bases stayed unmatched.

In DNA, the CDR3 is TGCAGCGTTCGGGACTCCCAGAGGGGCACAGATACGCAGTATTTT. The encoded protein is CSVRDSQRGTDTQYF. This chain connects TRBV29-1 to TRBJ2-3, with D possibly matching TRBD2 (6 bases). The CDR3 consists of 15 residues. Trimming shortened V by 5 bases and J by 1 base, and 16 bases separated the two germline ends. Germline V gene lookup returns CDR1 SQVTM and CDR2 ANQGSEA.

CDR3 amino acids: CASRLRGWTYEQYF. CDR3 bases: TGTGCCAGCAGACTCAGGGGGTGGACCTACGAGCAGTACTTC. This sequence joins TRBV14 and TRBJ2-7, with TRBD1 identical over 7 bases. V gave up 6 bases and J gave up 2 bases; unmatched junction bases: 7. Germline CDR1 SGHDN, CDR2 FVKESK. The CDR3 totals 14 residues.

The chain uses TRBV7-2 and TRBJ2-7, with D tentatively TRBD2 (6 bases). This CDR3 has 15 amino acids. Germline values: CDR1 SGHTA, CDR2 FQGNSA. Trimming cost V 5 bases and J 1 base, with 15 bases left between them. CDR3: CASSILMGGSYEQYF. CDR3 nucleotides: TGTGCCAGCAGCATTTTGATGGGGGGTTCCTACGAGCAGTACTTC.

The chain joins TRBV19 to TRBJ1-2; TRBD1 might be the D (6 bases). V was trimmed by 2 bases and J by 13 bases, leaving 14 bases between them. The germline CDR1 and CDR2 sequences are LNHDA and SQIVND (reference sequence). The CDR3 has 12 residues. The CDR3 region has the DNA TGTGCCAGTAGTATACGGGCAGGGGAGGCCACCTTC. Its translation: CASSIRAGEATF. Full variable domain (missing parts from reference TRBV19 and TRBJ1-2): DGGITQSPKYLFRKEGQNVTLSCEQNLNHDAMYWYRQDPGQGLRLIYYSQIVNDFQKGDIAEGYSVSREKKESFPLTVTSAQKNPTAFYLCASSIRAGEATFGSGTRLTVV.